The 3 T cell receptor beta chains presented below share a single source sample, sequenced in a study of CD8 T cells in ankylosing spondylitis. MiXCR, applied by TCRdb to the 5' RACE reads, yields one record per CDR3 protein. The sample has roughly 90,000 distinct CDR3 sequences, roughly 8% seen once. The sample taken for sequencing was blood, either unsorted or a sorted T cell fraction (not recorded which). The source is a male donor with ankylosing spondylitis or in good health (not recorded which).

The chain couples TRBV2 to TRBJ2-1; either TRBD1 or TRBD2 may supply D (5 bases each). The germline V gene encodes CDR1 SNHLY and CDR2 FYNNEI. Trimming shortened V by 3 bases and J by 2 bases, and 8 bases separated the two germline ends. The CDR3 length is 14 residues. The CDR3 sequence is CASSEVGAYNEQFF. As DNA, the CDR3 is TGTGCCAGCAGTGAGGTGGGGGCCTACAATGAGCAGTTCTTC.

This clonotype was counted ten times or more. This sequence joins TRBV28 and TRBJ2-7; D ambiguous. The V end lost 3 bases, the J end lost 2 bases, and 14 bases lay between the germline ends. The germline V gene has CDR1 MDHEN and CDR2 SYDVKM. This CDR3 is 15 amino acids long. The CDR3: CASSLKLLRPYEQYF. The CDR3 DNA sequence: TGTGCCAGCAGTTTGAAGTTATTGCGGCCCTACGAGCAGTACTTC.

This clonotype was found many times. CDR3 bases: TGTGCCATCAGTGAGTCAAACGAGCAGTACTTC. Its translation is CAISESNEQYF. This chain connects TRBV10-3 to TRBJ2-7, with D unclear. From germline, CDR1 is ENHRY and CDR2 SYGVKD. This CDR3 comprises 11 residues. Trimming pared 0 bases from V and 5 bases from J, leaving 2 bases between.